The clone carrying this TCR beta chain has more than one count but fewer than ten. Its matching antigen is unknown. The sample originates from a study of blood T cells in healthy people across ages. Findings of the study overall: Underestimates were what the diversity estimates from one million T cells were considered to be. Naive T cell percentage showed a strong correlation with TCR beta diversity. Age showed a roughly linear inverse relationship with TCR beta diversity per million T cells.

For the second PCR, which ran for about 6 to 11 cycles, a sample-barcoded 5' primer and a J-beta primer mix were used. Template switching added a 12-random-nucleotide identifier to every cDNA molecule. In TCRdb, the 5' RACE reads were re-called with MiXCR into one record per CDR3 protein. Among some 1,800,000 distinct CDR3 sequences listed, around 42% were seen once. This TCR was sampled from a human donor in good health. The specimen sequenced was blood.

The CDR3 loop is CSARDRYGLNYGYTF. The CDR3 DNA sequence: TGCAGTGCTAGAGATCGATATGGGCTGAACTATGGCTACACCTTC. The V call is TRBV20-1, the J call TRBJ1-2; D gene ambiguous. CDR3 size: 15 residues. V gave up 0 bases and J gave up 2 bases, with 13 bases separating them. The germline V gene encodes CDR1 DFQATT and CDR2 SNEGSKA (reference sequence).